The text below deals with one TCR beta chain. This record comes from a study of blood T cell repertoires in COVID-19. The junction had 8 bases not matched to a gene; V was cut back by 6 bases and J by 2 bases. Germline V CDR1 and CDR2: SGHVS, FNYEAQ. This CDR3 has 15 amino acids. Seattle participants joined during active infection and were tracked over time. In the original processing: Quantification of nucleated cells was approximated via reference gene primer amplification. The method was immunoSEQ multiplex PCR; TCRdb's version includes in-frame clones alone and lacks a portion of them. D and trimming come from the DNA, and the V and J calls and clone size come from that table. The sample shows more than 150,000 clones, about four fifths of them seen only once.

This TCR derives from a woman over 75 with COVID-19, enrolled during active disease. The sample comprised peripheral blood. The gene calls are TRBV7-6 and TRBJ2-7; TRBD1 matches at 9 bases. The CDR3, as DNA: TGTGCCAGCAGTTCACAGGGGGCTGGGCCCTACGAGCAGTACTTC. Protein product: CASSSQGAGPYEQYF.